Listed below are T cell receptor beta chains from one sample, sequenced in a study of radiation and T cells in renal cell carcinoma. Using immunoSEQ multiplex PCR, the repertoire was profiled, and TCRdb retains in-frame clones only, with some absent. This table has approximately 120,000 clones, around 83% appearing once. Sequenced material: blood, taken from a patient whose treatment included radiotherapy and nephrectomy. The receptors stem from a woman aged 60-75 years with renal cell carcinoma. The CDR3 runs from the conserved cysteine through the conserved F or W. Each record gives: J gene, clone size, D gene, V gene, CDR3 protein, CDR3 DNA. The D gene is left open where the match is weak. A row's size may be missing; if present it is once, few, many or a size class.

TRBJ2-3 | . | TRBD2 | TRBV5-1 | CASSLGASGHRDTQYF | TGCGCCAGCAGCTTGGGGGCTAGCGGACACAGGGATACGCAGTATTTT
TRBJ1-2 | . | . | TRBV5-4 | CASSLQGNGYTF | TGTGCCAGCAGCCTACAGGGAAATGGCTACACCTTC
TRBJ2-5 | . | . | TRBV6-6 | CASSPGTRQETQYF | TGTGCCAGCAGTCCCGGGACTCGACAAGAGACCCAGTACTTC
TRBJ1-2 | few | TRBD1 | TRBV6-6 | CASSLTRDSPYGYTF | TGTGCCAGCAGCCTGACGAGGGACAGTCCGTATGGCTACACCTTC
TRBJ1-2 | . | . | TRBV9 | CASSPMIDSNYGYTF | TGTGCCAGCAGCCCAATGATAGACAGCAACTATGGCTACACCTTC
TRBJ2-1 | . | TRBD1 | TRBV19 | CASRRTGENGQFF | TGTGCCAGTAGGCGGACAGGGGAAAACGGGCAGTTCTTC
TRBJ2-3 | . | TRBD2 | TRBV15 | CATSRDIGRGSQYF | TGTGCCACCAGCAGAGATATCGGGAGGGGCTCGCAGTATTTT
TRBJ2-3 | . | . | TRBV4-1 | CASRAGPTLASTDTQYF | TGCGCCAGCCGGGCTGGGCCCACCCTTGCTAGCACAGATACGCAGTATTTT
TRBJ1-1 | . | . | TRBV27 | CASSLRRGDTEAFF | TGTGCCAGCAGTTTAAGGAGGGGTGACACTGAAGCTTTCTTT
TRBJ2-1 | . | . | TRBV4-1 | CASSPIGGPNNEQFF | TGCGCCAGCAGCCCGATCGGCGGGCCTAATAATGAGCAGTTCTTC
TRBJ1-2 | . | . | TRBV5-1 | CASSLAGSNNYGYTF | TGCGCCAGCAGCTTGGCCGGCAGTAATAACTATGGCTACACCTTC
TRBJ1-1 | . | TRBD1 | TRBV28 | CASRPLLRTGMNTEAFF | TGTGCCAGCCGACCCCTGCTTCGGACAGGGATGAACACTGAAGCTTTCTTT
TRBJ2-5 | . | . | TRBV6-1 | CASSEGPQETQYF | TGTGCCAGCAGTGAAGGTCCCCAAGAGACCCAGTACTTC
TRBJ1-1 | . | . | TRBV5-6 | CASSLSIGDTEAFF | TGTGCCAGCAGCTTGTCAATAGGGGACACTGAAGCTTTCTTT
TRBJ2-7 | once | . | TRBV7-3 | CASSLSLDADYEQYF | TGTGCCAGCAGCTTAAGCCTGGACGCGGACTACGAGCAGTACTTC